Presented here are 5 T cell receptor beta chains from one specimen sequenced in a study of blood T cell repertoires in COVID-19. Clones were read by immunoSEQ multiplex PCR, and TCRdb kept only the in-frame ones, dropping some. The table shows under 150,000 clones, with under 90% occurring only once. The sequenced sample consisted of PBMCs or T cells enriched from blood (not recorded which). The receptors were gathered from a man aged 45-65 years in a cohort exposed to, infected with or recovered from COVID-19 (not recorded which).

The V gene is TRBV19, the J gene TRBJ1-1, with TRBD1 matching over 8 bases. CDR3 length: 14 residues. V lost 8 bases and J lost 1; bases outside the gene matches: 6. Germline lookup yields CDR1 LNHDA and CDR2 SQIVND (reference sequence). This CDR3 is CASSRTGPNTEAFF. In nucleotides, the CDR3 is TGTGCCAGTTCTCGGACAGGGCCGAACACTGAAGCTTTCTTT.

The V gene is TRBV12-3 or TRBV12-4, the J gene TRBJ2-5, with TRBD1 matching over 8 bases. The CDR3 runs 13 residues. J lost 5 bases, V lost 3 bases, and 2 bases had no gene match. CDR3 in amino acids: CASSFRQGETQYF. Here the CDR3 DNA reads TGTGCCAGCAGTTTCCGACAGGGGGAGACCCAGTACTTC.

This chain links TRBV10-3 with TRBJ2-1, with TRBD1 matching 9 bases. CDR1 is ENHRY, CDR2 SYGVKD, per germline. The CDR3 covers 14 residues. The trim removed 2 bases at V and 9 bases at J, leaving 5 bases unmatched. CDR3 coding DNA: TGTGCCATCAGTGAGGGGACAGGGTCCGGTGAGCAGTTCTTC. As protein: CAISEGTGSGEQFF.

This clone has only one observation. The CDR3 coding sequence is TGTGCCAGCAGCCCGGGACAGCAGAACACCGGGGAGCTGTTTTTT. Its translation: CASSPGQQNTGELFF. V gene TRBV7-7 combines with J gene TRBJ2-2; 7 nucleotides agree with TRBD1. Trimming at V came to 5 bases and at J to 1 base, leaving 4 bases not matched to a gene. Germline V lookup: CDR1 SSHAT, CDR2 FNYEAQ (reference sequence). This CDR3 comprises 15 residues. Complete variable domain (other parts from reference TRBV7-7 and TRBJ2-2): GAGVSQSPRYKVTKRGQDVTLRCDPISSHATLYWYQQALGQGPEFLTYFNYEAQPDKSGLPSDRFSAERPEGSISTLTIQRTEQRDSAMYRCASSPGQQNTGELFFGEGSRLTVL.

In this sample, this clone turned up a few times. This chain links TRBV9 with TRBJ2-2; D is possibly TRBD1 (6 bases). Between the trimmed V and J ends, which lost 0 bases and 2 bases, there was a span of 8 bases. CDR1 is SGDLS, CDR2 YYNGEE, per germline. The CDR3 is 15 amino acids. CDR3 in amino acids: CASSVVGANTGELFF. The CDR3 DNA is TGTGCCAGCAGCGTAGTGGGGGCTAACACCGGGGAGCTGTTTTTT.